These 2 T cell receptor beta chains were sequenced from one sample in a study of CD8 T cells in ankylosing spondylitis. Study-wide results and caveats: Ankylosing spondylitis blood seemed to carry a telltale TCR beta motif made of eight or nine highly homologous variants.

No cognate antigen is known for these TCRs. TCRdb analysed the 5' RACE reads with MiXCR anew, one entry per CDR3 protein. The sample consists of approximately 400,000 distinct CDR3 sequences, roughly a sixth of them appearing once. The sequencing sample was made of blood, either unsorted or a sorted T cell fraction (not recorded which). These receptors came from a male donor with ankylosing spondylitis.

In DNA form, the CDR3 reads TGTGCCAGCAGTTACGTTACAGGGTCTGGAAACACCATATATTTT. It yields the protein CASSYVTGSGNTIYF. The chain carries TRBV6-5 and TRBJ1-3, with D maybe TRBD1 (6 bases). The germline V gene encodes CDR1 MNHEY and CDR2 SVGAGI. V was trimmed by 2 bases and J by 1 base, leaving 9 bases between them. The length of the CDR3 is 15 residues.

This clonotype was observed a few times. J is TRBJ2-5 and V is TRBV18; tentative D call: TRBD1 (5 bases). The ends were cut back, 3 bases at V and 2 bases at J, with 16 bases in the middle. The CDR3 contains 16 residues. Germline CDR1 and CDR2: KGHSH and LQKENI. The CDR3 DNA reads TGTGCCAGCTCACCGCCCGGCGCAGGACATCAAGAGACCCAGTACTTC. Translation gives CASSPPGAGHQETQYF.